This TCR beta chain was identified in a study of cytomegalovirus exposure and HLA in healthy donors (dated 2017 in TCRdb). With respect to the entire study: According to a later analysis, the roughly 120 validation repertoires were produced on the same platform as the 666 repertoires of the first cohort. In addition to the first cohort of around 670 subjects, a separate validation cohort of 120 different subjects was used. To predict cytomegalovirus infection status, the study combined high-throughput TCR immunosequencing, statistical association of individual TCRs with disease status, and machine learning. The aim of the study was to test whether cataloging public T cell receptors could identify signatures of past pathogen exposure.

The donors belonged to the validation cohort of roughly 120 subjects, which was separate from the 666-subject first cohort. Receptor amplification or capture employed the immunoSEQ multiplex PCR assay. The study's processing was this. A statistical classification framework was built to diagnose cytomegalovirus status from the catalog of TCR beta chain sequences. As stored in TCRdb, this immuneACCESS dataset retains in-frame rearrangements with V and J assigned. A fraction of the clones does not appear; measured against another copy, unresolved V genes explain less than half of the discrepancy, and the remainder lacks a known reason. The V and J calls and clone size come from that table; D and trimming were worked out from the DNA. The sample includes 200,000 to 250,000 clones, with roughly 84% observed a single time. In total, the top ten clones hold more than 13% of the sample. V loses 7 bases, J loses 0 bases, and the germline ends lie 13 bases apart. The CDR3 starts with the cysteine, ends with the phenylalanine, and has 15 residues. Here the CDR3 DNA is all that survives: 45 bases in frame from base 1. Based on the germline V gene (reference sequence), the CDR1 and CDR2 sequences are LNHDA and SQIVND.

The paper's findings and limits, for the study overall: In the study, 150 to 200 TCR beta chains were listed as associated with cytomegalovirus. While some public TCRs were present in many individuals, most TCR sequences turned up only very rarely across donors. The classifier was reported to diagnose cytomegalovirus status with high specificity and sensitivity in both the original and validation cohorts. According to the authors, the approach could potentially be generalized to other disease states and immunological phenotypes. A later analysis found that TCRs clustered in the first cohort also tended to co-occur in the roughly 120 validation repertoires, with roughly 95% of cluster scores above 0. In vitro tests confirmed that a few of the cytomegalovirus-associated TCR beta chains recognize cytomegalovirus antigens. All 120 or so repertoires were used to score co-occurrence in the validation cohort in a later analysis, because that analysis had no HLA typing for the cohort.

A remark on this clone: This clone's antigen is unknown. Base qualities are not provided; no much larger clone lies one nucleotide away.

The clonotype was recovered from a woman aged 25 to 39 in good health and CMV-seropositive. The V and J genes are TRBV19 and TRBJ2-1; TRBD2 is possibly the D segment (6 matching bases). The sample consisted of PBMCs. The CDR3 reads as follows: CASNIAVGSYNEQFF. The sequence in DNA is TGTGCCAGTAACATAGCGGTGGGCTCCTACAATGAGCAGTTCTTC.